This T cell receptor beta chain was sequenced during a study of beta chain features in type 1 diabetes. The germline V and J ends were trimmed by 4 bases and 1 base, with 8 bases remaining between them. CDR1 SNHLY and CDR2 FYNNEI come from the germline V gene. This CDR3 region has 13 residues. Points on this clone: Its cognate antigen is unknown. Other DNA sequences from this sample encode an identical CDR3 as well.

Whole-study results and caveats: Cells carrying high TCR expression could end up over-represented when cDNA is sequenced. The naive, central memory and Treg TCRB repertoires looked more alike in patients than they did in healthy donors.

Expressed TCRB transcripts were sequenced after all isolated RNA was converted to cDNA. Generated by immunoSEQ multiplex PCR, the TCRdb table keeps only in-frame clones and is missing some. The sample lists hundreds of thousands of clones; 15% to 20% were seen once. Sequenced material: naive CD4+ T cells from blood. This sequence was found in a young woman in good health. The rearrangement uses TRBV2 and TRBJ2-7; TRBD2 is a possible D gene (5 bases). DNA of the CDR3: TGTGCCAGCAGTGGCGACTATTCCTACGAGCAGTACTTC. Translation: CASSGDYSYEQYF.